This entry lists 27 T cell receptor beta chains sequenced from one sample in a study of T cells in Graves' hyperthyroidism and ophthalmopathy (dated by TCRdb to about 2019). Libraries were made using multiplex PCR. The instrument given in TCRdb is Illumina HiSeq 2000. Amplification of TCR beta CDR3 regions was carried out from RNA transcripts. The first round of RT-PCR for the TCR CDR3 was performed with the HTBI primer set and the Qiagen OneStep RT-PCR kit. Starting from the raw public reads, TCRdb applied fastp trimming at Q25, assembled clones with MiXCR and retained in-frame beta chains. Every distinct CDR3 protein forms one entry, paired with its most common genes and DNA. In this sample the table shows nearly 600,000 distinct CDR3 sequences, 13% to 15% of which occur a single time. The top ten hold around 7% of the sample. The specimen sequenced was blood. These TCRs come from a woman between 18 and 29 years old with Graves' ophthalmopathy.

This clonotype was detected a few times. The gene calls are TRBV12-3 or TRBV12-4 and TRBJ2-7; D unresolved. The CDR3 sequence is 15 residues long. V shed 3 bases and J shed 2 bases, with 14 bases lying between them. The CDR3 sequence: CASSFELIPTYEQYF. The DNA for the CDR3 is TGTGCCAGCAGTTTTGAGCTAATCCCGACCTACGAGCAGTACTTC.

This clonotype occurred many times. This sequence joins TRBV5-4 and TRBJ2-3; 14 bases are shared with TRBD2. Looked up from germline, CDR1 is SGHNT and CDR2 is YYREEE (reference sequence). The CDR3 contains 16 residues. J gave up 4 bases and V 5 bases, and 6 bases lay outside the gene matches. In DNA form, the CDR3 reads TGTGCCAGCAGTTCCGGGACTAGCGGGAGAGCAGATACGCAGTATTTT. Encoded protein: CASSSGTSGRADTQYF.

This clonotype showed up just a few times. The chain links TRBV16 to TRBJ1-2; no definite D call. CDR3 length equals 16 residues. V was trimmed by 7 bases and J by 4 bases, leaving 22 bases between them. Looked up from germline, CDR1 is KGHSY and CDR2 is FQNENV. As DNA, the CDR3 is TGTGCCAGCACCAACAACCCGGGTAATCGAGTCTATGGCTACACCTTC. As protein: CASTNNPGNRVYGYTF.

The CDR3: CSARDRATAIAPPPQFF. Written as DNA, the CDR3 is TGCAGTGCTAGAGATCGGGCGACCGCTATAGCTCCTCCCCCCCAGTTCTTC. The V and J genes are TRBV20-1 and TRBJ2-1; D not resolved. The germline gives CDR1 DFQATT, CDR2 SNEGSKA (reference sequence). The ends were cut back, 0 bases at V and 13 bases at J, with 28 bases in the middle. The CDR3 has 17 residues.

CDR3 nucleotides: TGTGCCAGCAGTTTTACATTGGCGCAGGGGGGCGGCTCCTACGAGCAGTACTTC. Translating gives CASSFTLAQGGGSYEQYF. The chain carries TRBV28 and TRBJ2-7; tentatively, D is TRBD1 (7 bases). Trimming stripped 3 bases from V and 0 bases from J, with 21 bases between. The CDR3 length is 18 residues. Germline V lookup: CDR1 MDHEN, CDR2 SYDVKM.

The chain is built from TRBV10-2 and TRBJ1-2; D ambiguous. V dropped 5 bases and J dropped 3 bases, with 10 bases sitting between them. CDR3 length: 13 residues. Per germline, CDR1 WSHSY and CDR2 SAAADI. The CDR3 is CASSPTAHYGYTF. CDR3 nucleotide sequence: TGCGCCAGCAGTCCTACAGCCCACTATGGCTACACCTTC.

V usage is TRBV6-5 and J usage is TRBJ1-2; TRBD1 matches 7 bases. V gave up 4 bases and J gave up 4 bases; unmatched junction bases: 15. CDR3 length equals 17 residues. Germline V gene sequence: CDR1 MNHEY, CDR2 SVGAGI. The CDR3 DNA sequence: TGTGCCAGCAGTTCTAGGGGCCATGGGACAGCCGGCTATGGCTACACCTTC. It yields the protein CASSSRGHGTAGYGYTF.

This clonotype was counted ten times or more. The chain carries TRBV6-1 and TRBJ2-7, with D unclear. The CDR3 has 11 residues. Germline lookup yields CDR1 MNHNS and CDR2 SASEGT. The CDR3 bases are TGTGCGGCCGGGCCACCCTACGAGCAGTACTTC. Its protein is CAAGPPYEQYF.

The chain carries TRBV9 and TRBJ2-4, with D maybe TRBD2 (5 bases). Germline CDR1 and CDR2: SGDLS and YYNGEE. The length of the CDR3 is 15 residues. V lost 0 bases to trimming and J lost 8 bases, with 15 bases between them. CDR3 sequence: CASSVGTSRSDIQYF. The DNA for the CDR3 is TGTGCCAGCAGCGTAGGAACTAGTAGGTCAGACATTCAGTACTTC.

This chain joins TRBV7-6 and TRBJ1-3, with D unclear. Germline V gene lookup returns CDR1 SGHVS and CDR2 FNYEAQ. The CDR3 totals 14 residues. Between the trimmed V and J ends, which lost 0 bases and 8 bases, there was a span of 11 bases. DNA of the CDR3: TGTGCCAGCAGCTTAGCGCGAGGACGGGACACCATATATTTT. Protein: CASSLARGRDTIYF.

CDR3 in DNA: TGTGCCAGCAGCTTTAGGTTTAGGAATGAGCAGTTCTTC. This sequence encodes CASSFRFRNEQFF. The chain joins TRBV7-8 to TRBJ2-1; D not resolved. The CDR3 covers 13 residues. Per germline, CDR1 SGHVS and CDR2 FQNEAQ. The V and J ends lost 3 bases and 7 bases respectively, with 10 bases between them.

The rearrangement uses TRBV5-5 and TRBJ1-1, with TRBD1 matching 9 bases. Germline loops: CDR1 SGHKS, CDR2 YYEKEE (reference sequence). CDR3 length: 17 residues. V shed 4 bases and J 0 bases; nucleotides not matched to a gene: 10. CDR3 sequence (DNA): TGTGCCAGCAGCCTTTTTGGGACAGGGAGGATGAACACTGAAGCTTTCTTT. It specifies CASSLFGTGRMNTEAFF.

This clonotype was found many times. The V gene is TRBV6-2 or TRBV6-3, the J gene TRBJ2-1; no clear D. Germline V gene data show CDR1 as MNHEY and CDR2 as SVGEGT. The V and J ends lost 1 base and 0 bases respectively, with 10 bases between them. The CDR3 has 16 residues. CDR3 bases: TGTGCCAGCAGTTACTACGACAACCTCTCCTACAATGAGCAGTTCTTC. Translation: CASSYYDNLSYNEQFF.

This clonotype was recorded many times. This chain connects TRBV6-6 to TRBJ2-2, with D unresolved. CDR1 is MNHNY and CDR2 is SVGAGI in the germline V gene (reference sequence). V was pared by 2 bases and J by 2 bases, with 3 bases between. The CDR3 loop spans 13 amino acids. The CDR3 DNA is TGTGCCAGCAGTTACGACAACACCGGGGAGCTGTTTTTT. Its protein is CASSYDNTGELFF.

The rearrangement uses TRBV2 and TRBJ2-1; a weak D match, TRBD1 (6 bases). The germline CDR1 and CDR2 sequences are SNHLY and FYNNEI. Trimming stripped 8 bases from V and 1 base from J, with 12 bases between. The CDR3 spans 14 residues. The CDR3 protein is CASLTGLSYNEQFF. As DNA, the CDR3 is TGTGCCAGCTTAACAGGGTTGTCCTACAATGAGCAGTTCTTC.

The V gene is TRBV19, the J gene TRBJ2-3; TRBD1 or TRBD2 may be the D gene (5 bases each). The V end lost 6 bases, the J end lost 2 bases, and 15 bases lay between the germline ends. Germline V gene data show CDR1 as LNHDA and CDR2 as SQIVND (reference sequence). This CDR3 has 15 residues. CDR3 sequence reads: CASRPRGEHTDTQYF. CDR3 bases: TGTGCCAGTAGGCCAAGGGGAGAACACACAGATACGCAGTATTTT.

The chain is built from TRBV29-1 and TRBJ2-7; unclear D gene. Germline assignment: CDR1 SQVTM and CDR2 ANQGSEA. Trimming took 1 base from V and 3 from J, leaving 7 bases between them. The CDR3 is 12 residues long. DNA for the CDR3: TGCAGCGTTGAAGTGAACGACTACGAGCAGTACTTC. It yields the protein CSVEVNDYEQYF.

The chain recombines TRBV27 with TRBJ1-5, with D perhaps matching TRBD1 (6 bases). Germline CDR1 and CDR2: MNHEY and SMNVEV (reference sequence). This CDR3 is 21 amino acids long. V was cut by 3 bases and J by 2 bases, with 29 bases left in between. In DNA, the CDR3 is TGTGCCAGCAGTTTGGGGGAACTTCGTCCGTCACAGGGAGAGGGCAATCAGCCCCAGCATTTT. Protein sequence: CASSLGELRPSQGEGNQPQHF.

At least ten counts were recorded for this clonotype. The chain couples TRBV9 to TRBJ1-4; a possible D gene is TRBD1 (5 bases). CDR3 length equals 13 residues. Germline lookup yields CDR1 SGDLS and CDR2 YYNGEE. Deletions cut 4 bases from V and 7 bases from J, with 11 bases between. CDR3 in DNA: TGTGCCAGCAGCAGGGACGGGACTGAAAAACTGTTTTTT. It codes for CASSRDGTEKLFF.

The chain uses TRBV4-1 and TRBJ2-3; 7 nucleotides agree with TRBD2. The germline gives CDR1 MGHRA, CDR2 YSYEKL. V gave up 2 bases and J gave up 4 bases; unmatched junction bases: 9. This CDR3 contains 16 residues. In DNA, the CDR3 is TGCGCCAGCAGCCAACTAGCGGTGGGGGGGGCAGATACGCAGTATTTT. It encodes CASSQLAVGGADTQYF.

This clonotype was observed a few times. A read error may account for a junction end that differs from germline. The rearrangement uses TRBV20-1 and TRBJ2-7; 8 bases fit TRBD1. The CDR3 covers 16 residues. Germline assignment: CDR1 DFQATT and CDR2 SNEGSKA (reference sequence). The CDR3 reads CNARGYLQGGDDEQYF. The CDR3 nucleotides are TGCAATGCTAGAGGTTACTTACAGGGGGGAGACGACGAGCAGTACTTC.

As to this clonotype: With a much larger clone just one base away, this may be a read error. The CDR3 spells CASSMGVRPFF. The CDR3 nucleotides read TGTGCCAGTAGTATGGGTGTGCGTCCGTTCTTC. The rearrangement links TRBV19 to TRBJ2-1; no reliable D call. CDR1 and CDR2 (germline): LNHDA, SQIVND (reference sequence). CDR3 length: 11 amino acids. The V and J ends lost 3 bases and 15 bases respectively, with 12 bases between them.

The chain recombines TRBV12-3 or TRBV12-4 with TRBJ2-2; D call uncertain. Deletions cut 6 bases from V and 2 bases from J, with 22 bases between. The CDR3 runs to 18 residues. The CDR3 DNA reads TGTGCCAGCAGCCTGGGTCTCCCTGGGCCATATAACACCGGGGAGCTGTTTTTT. This gives the protein CASSLGLPGPYNTGELFF.

This clonotype has a single count. This may be a read error, as it is one base from a much larger clone. V usage is TRBV7-2 and J usage is TRBJ2-7; D could derive from TRBD1 or TRBD2 (7 bases each). The CDR3 length is 13 residues. The V and J ends lost 5 bases and 7 bases respectively, with 15 bases between them. From germline, CDR1 is SGHTA and CDR2 FQGNSA. CDR3 bases: TGTGCCAGCAGCCAGGGGGGGGGCGGAGAGCAGTACTTC. It encodes CASSQGGGGEQYF.

This clonotype came up many times. The rearrangement joins TRBV11-2 to TRBJ2-2, with D unresolved. The ends were cut back, 4 bases at V and 7 bases at J, with 10 bases in the middle. This CDR3 region has 13 residues. Germline loops: CDR1 SGHAT, CDR2 FQNNGV. In DNA, the CDR3 is TGTGCCAGCAGCTACGTACAAGGCGGGGAGCTGTTTTTT. This sequence encodes CASSYVQGGELFF.

This clonotype appeared many times. The V gene is TRBV6-1, the J gene TRBJ1-5; D is unresolved. The CDR3 covers 13 residues. The V end was cut by 3 bases, the J end by 6 bases, with 9 bases between. Germline lookup yields CDR1 MNHNS and CDR2 SASEGT. The CDR3 region is CASSEGVFQPQHF. The CDR3 nucleotides read TGTGCCAGCAGTGAGGGAGTTTTTCAGCCCCAGCATTTT.

This clonotype showed up many times. V gene TRBV12-3 or TRBV12-4 combines with J gene TRBJ2-2; D is ambiguous. V lost 1 base and J 5 bases, leaving 8 bases between the germline ends. CDR3 length: 14 residues. Written as DNA, the CDR3 is TGTGCCAGCAGTTTAGGCCGAGGTACCGGGGAGCTGTTTTTT. Its translation: CASSLGRGTGELFF.